This T cell receptor (beta chain) is drawn from a study of CD8+ T cells in alopecia areata. Study-wide findings and caveats: Persistence during tofacitinib was seen for many expanded lesional clones in scalp and blood. Mice gave a clearer picture of TCR sharing than patients did, possibly for HLA-related reasons. More clonal than normal scalp was lesional scalp, particularly alopecia totalis/universalis.

Treatment: oral pan-JAK inhibitor, 5-10 mg twice daily. Individuals with alopecia areata gave both lesional scalp punch biopsies and peripheral blood for collection. RNA, once extracted, was reverse transcribed into cDNA for use as the sequencing template. Assay used: immunoSEQ multiplex PCR; TCRdb lists only in-frame clones, some missing. This sample carries 120,000 or so clones, approximately 59% of them seen once, and the ten largest clones take 25% to 35%. This clone was found a few times. Its antigen is as yet unknown. This TCR derives from a human donor with alopecia areata. This sample comprised CD8+ T cells sorted from blood, obtained at week 4, from a patient treated with tofacitinib.

The CDR3 coding sequence is TGTGCCAGCAGTTTGCCCCCCGCACAGATGGATACGCAGTATTTT. Protein sequence: CASSLPPAQMDTQYF. The J gene is TRBJ2-3, the V gene TRBV27; D uncertain. V was shortened by 3 bases and J by 6 bases, with 16 bases between the two germline ends. This CDR3 spans 15 amino acids. Germline-derived CDR1 and CDR2 are MNHEY and SMNVEV (reference sequence).